The 31 T cell receptor beta chains below were found in one sample sequenced in a study of OX40 agonist ivuxolimab in advanced cancers. The protocol was immunoSEQ multiplex PCR, while the TCRdb copy is restricted to in-frame clones and leaves out a portion. The sample has about 78,000 clones; about 90% are singletons. Sequences were derived from CD4+ or CD8+ T cells sorted from blood, sampled in a trial of the OX40 agonist ivuxolimab. The receptors originated from an adult with an advanced solid tumor such as melanoma, head and neck, liver or kidney cancer.

The CDR3 region is CASRNLAGGSEQFF. Written as DNA, the CDR3 is TGTGCCAGCAGAAACCTAGCGGGAGGGAGTGAGCAGTTCTTC. This chain links TRBV11-2 with TRBJ2-1; TRBD2 aligns across 12 bases. This CDR3 region has 14 residues. Germline V gene sequence: CDR1 SGHAT, CDR2 FQNNGV. V lost 6 bases to trimming and J lost 9 bases; unmatched junction nucleotides: 6.

The chain links TRBV5-1 to TRBJ1-6; a weak D match, TRBD1 (5 bases). The V gene lost 4 bases and the J gene lost 8 bases, with 16 bases spanning the gap. CDR3 length equals 15 residues. Per the germline V gene, CDR1 is SGHRS and CDR2 is YFSETQ. The CDR3 coding sequence is TGCGCCAGCAGCACGCTTCGGGCGGGGGATTCACCCCTCCACTTT. It translates to CASSTLRAGDSPLHF.

The rearrangement links TRBV11-3 to TRBJ2-3, with 8 bases that match TRBD2. Germline values: CDR1 SGHNT, CDR2 YENEEA. This CDR3 is 14 amino acids long. V gave up 5 bases and J gave up 7 bases; unmatched junction bases: 8. The CDR3 region has the DNA TGTGCCAGCAGCGGGACTAGGACTTCTAATACGCAGTATTTT. Protein sequence: CASSGTRTSNTQYF.

This rearrangement joins TRBV4-1 to TRBJ1-5; 8 nucleotides match TRBD1. The V gene's germline CDR1 is MGHRA and CDR2 YSYEKL. V lost 2 bases and J lost 0; bases outside the gene matches: 3. The length of the CDR3 is 16 residues. CDR3 amino acids: CASSQNRGISNQPQHF. In DNA form, the CDR3 reads TGCGCCAGCAGCCAAAACAGGGGGATTAGCAATCAGCCCCAGCATTTT.

The CDR3 nucleotides are TGTGCCAGCAGCCCCCTGGAGAGGCGGGAAGCTTTCTTT. Protein product: CASSPLERREAFF. V and J are TRBV7-6 and TRBJ1-1; D gene ambiguous. Looked up from germline, CDR1 is SGHVS and CDR2 is FNYEAQ. V was shortened by 5 bases and J by 8 bases, with 15 bases between the two germline ends. This CDR3 has 13 residues.

The chain joins TRBV7-8 to TRBJ1-1, with TRBD1 as a possible D gene (6 bases). This CDR3 is built from 17 residues. Trimming stripped 0 bases from V and 5 bases from J, with 19 bases between. CDR1 is SGHVS and CDR2 is FQNEAQ in the germline V gene. The chain's CDR3 is CASSLAEGGRRGTEAFF. DNA of the CDR3: TGTGCCAGCAGCTTAGCGGAGGGGGGGAGGAGAGGGACTGAAGCTTTCTTT.

The chain uses TRBV5-1 and TRBJ2-7; the match to TRBD2 covers 7 bases. The V gene end was trimmed by 5 bases and the J gene end by 2 bases; junction bases not matched to a gene: 10. This CDR3 is 15 amino acids long. Per the germline V gene, CDR1 is SGHRS and CDR2 is YFSETQ. The CDR3 nucleotides are TGCGCCAGCAGTGAGGGGCTAGCGGACCCCTACGAGCAGTACTTC. This translates into CASSEGLADPYEQYF.

V gene TRBV10-3 combines with J gene TRBJ1-5; D call uncertain. In germline, CDR1 is ENHRY, CDR2 SYGVKD. Between the trimmed V and J ends, which lost 10 bases and 1 base, there was a span of 14 bases. This CDR3 region has 14 residues. In nucleotides, the CDR3 is TGTGCCACGCTTGGGGTGGAGAGCAATCAGCCCCAGCATTTT. This translates into CATLGVESNQPQHF.

This chain joins TRBV4-1 and TRBJ2-7; TRBD1 might be the D (6 bases). V was pared by 0 bases and J by 5 bases, with 17 bases between. Per the germline V gene, CDR1 is MGHRA and CDR2 is YSYEKL. There are 16 residues in the CDR3. The CDR3 DNA follows: TGCGCCAGCAGCCAAGATGGACGGCAGGGGTTCAACGAGCAGTACTTC. The encoded protein is CASSQDGRQGFNEQYF.

V and J are TRBV9 and TRBJ2-1, with TRBD2 matching over 9 bases. The junction had 9 bases not matched to a gene; V was cut back by 4 bases and J by 4 bases. CDR1 is SGDLS and CDR2 is YYNGEE in the germline V gene. CDR3 length equals 16 residues. The CDR3 spells CASSLTSSGVYNEQFF. The DNA for the CDR3 is TGTGCCAGCAGCCTCACATCTAGCGGGGTTTACAATGAGCAGTTCTTC.

The gene calls are TRBV5-1 and TRBJ1-6; 10 positions match TRBD1. V dropped 4 bases and J dropped 10; count of bases not matched to a gene: 5. Per germline, CDR1 SGHRS and CDR2 YFSETQ. This CDR3 contains 14 residues. The CDR3 region has the DNA TGCGCCAGCAGCACCGGACAGGGGGACTCACCCCTCCACTTT. Its protein is CASSTGQGDSPLHF.

V is TRBV19 and J is TRBJ1-1, with D possibly being TRBD1 (6 bases). The length of the CDR3 is 11 residues. Germline CDR1 and CDR2: LNHDA and SQIVND (reference sequence). The CDR3: CGRGAWVEAFF. The CDR3 DNA follows: TGTGGGCGGGGGGCTTGGGTGGAAGCTTTCTTT.

This clone appeared a single time. The DNA of the CDR3 is TGTGCCAGCAGTCCGATAGGACAGGGGGGAGGACACACTGAAGCTTTCTTT. Translation: CASSPIGQGGGHTEAFF. J is TRBJ1-1 and V is TRBV28; 10 bases agree with TRBD1. The V gene's germline CDR1 is MDHEN and CDR2 SYDVKM. Trimming took 5 bases from V and 3 from J; bases not matched to a gene: 12. The CDR3 spans 17 residues.

This rearrangement joins TRBV14 to TRBJ1-2; no clear D. This CDR3 comprises 17 residues. With 0 bases removed from V and 4 bases from J, the gap between germline ends came to 18 bases. Germline V gene lookup returns CDR1 SGHDN and CDR2 FVKESK. The CDR3: CASSQDRGLVPTYGYTF. CDR3 nucleotides: TGTGCCAGCAGCCAAGATCGCGGCCTAGTCCCAACCTATGGCTACACCTTC.

The chain combines TRBV15 with TRBJ2-7; perhaps TRBD2 as D (6 bases). Germline CDR1 LNHNV, CDR2 YYDKDF (reference sequence). This CDR3 is 14 amino acids long. V lost 0 bases, J lost 0 bases, and 6 bases lay in between. The DNA of the CDR3 is TGTGCCACCAGCAGAGACGGGAGCTCCTACGAGCAGTACTTC. Residues: CATSRDGSSYEQYF.

The genes are TRBV6-5 and TRBJ1-5, with D possibly being TRBD1 (5 bases). Germline V gene data show CDR1 as MNHEY and CDR2 as SVGAGI. V was clipped by 6 bases and J by 9 bases, with 21 bases between them. The CDR3 is 15 amino acids. Written as DNA, the CDR3 is TGTGCCAGCAGGTCGCACAGGCTGTTGGGGGGGCCCCAGCATTTT. Translated: CASRSHRLLGGPQHF.

This CDR3 reads CASSQWGGLMNTEAFF. The CDR3 coding sequence is TGCGCCAGCAGCCAATGGGGAGGTCTCATGAACACTGAAGCTTTCTTT. The V call is TRBV4-1, the J call TRBJ1-1; D not resolved. CDR1 and CDR2 (germline): MGHRA, YSYEKL. Trimming took 2 bases from V and 0 from J, leaving 13 bases between them. This CDR3 has 16 residues.

The chain links TRBV7-2 to TRBJ2-1; 8 bases match TRBD2. Germline V gene data show CDR1 as SGHTA and CDR2 as FQGNSA. The CDR3 is 13 residues long. The V segment lost 4 bases and the J segment 9 bases; nucleotides outside the gene matches: 5. CDR3 loop: CASSSPLAGEQFF. CDR3 bases: TGTGCCAGCAGCTCGCCGCTAGCGGGTGAGCAGTTCTTC.

The rearrangement links TRBV5-4 to TRBJ1-1; 9 nucleotides align to TRBD1. The CDR3 sequence is 12 residues long. Losses at the gene ends were 5 bases for V and 11 bases for J; bases not matched to a gene: 7. Germline-derived CDR1 and CDR2 are SGHNT and YYREEE (reference sequence). This CDR3 reads CASSYGQGRAFF. As DNA, the CDR3 is TGTGCCAGCAGTTACGGACAGGGGAGGGCTTTCTTT.

This sequence joins TRBV29-1 and TRBJ2-1; D is uncertain. The CDR3 contains 14 residues. Germline CDR1 and CDR2: SQVTM and ANQGSEA. The V gene lost 2 bases and the J gene lost 2 bases, with 10 bases spanning the gap. The DNA for the CDR3 is TGCAGCGTTGAACGGCACTCAACCTACAATGAGCAGTTCTTC. Amino acid sequence: CSVERHSTYNEQFF.

V usage is TRBV28 and J usage is TRBJ2-3; D gene uncertain. Trimming took off 6 bases at V and 8 bases at J, with 15 bases between the two ends. The CDR3 runs to 13 residues. Germline CDR1 MDHEN, CDR2 SYDVKM. The CDR3 coding sequence is TGTGCCAGCAGCAGCCCCGGACCAGGTACGCAGTATTTT. Its protein product is CASSSPGPGTQYF.

In this sample, this clone turned up a few times. This chain connects TRBV19 to TRBJ1-5, with TRBD1 matching 9 bases. The CDR3 is 17 amino acids. V lost 1 base and J lost 7; bases outside the gene matches: 11. Germline-derived CDR1 and CDR2 are LNHDA and SQIVND (reference sequence). The CDR3 region is CASSIVFFDRGEQPQHF. Written as DNA, the CDR3 is TGTGCCAGTAGTATAGTTTTCTTCGACAGGGGGGAACAGCCCCAGCATTTT.

This chain links TRBV10-3 with TRBJ1-1; D is unresolved. V was cut by 5 bases and J by 3 bases, with 19 bases left in between. The V gene's germline CDR1 is ENHRY and CDR2 SYGVKD. The CDR3 is 16 amino acids. The CDR3 is CAISRGRAARDTEAFF. For the CDR3, the DNA is TGTGCCATCAGTCGAGGGCGGGCAGCAAGGGACACTGAAGCTTTCTTT.

This rearrangement joins TRBV19 to TRBJ1-5, with TRBD1 as a possible D gene (5 bases). Trimming took 4 bases from V and 2 from J, leaving 15 bases between them. This CDR3 has 16 amino acids. CDR1 and CDR2 (germline): LNHDA, SQIVND (reference sequence). CDR3 region: CASSTRNLGRNQPQHF. CDR3 bases: TGTGCCAGTAGTACCAGGAATCTGGGGCGCAATCAGCCCCAGCATTTT.

This chain uses TRBV5-1 with TRBJ2-2; 8 positions agree with TRBD2. CDR3 length equals 20 residues. The V segment lost 1 base and the J segment 2 bases; nucleotides outside the gene matches: 16. Germline CDR1 is SGHRS and CDR2 is YFSETQ. The CDR3 region is CASSLTVRVSGTRNTGELFF. CDR3 sequence (DNA): TGCGCCAGCAGCTTGACGGTCCGGGTTAGCGGGACGAGAAACACCGGGGAGCTGTTTTTT.

The rearrangement joins TRBV18 to TRBJ1-3; TRBD1 might be the D (5 bases). This CDR3 spans 14 amino acids. Germline lookup yields CDR1 KGHSH and CDR2 LQKENI. V was cut by 3 bases and J by 4 bases, with 10 bases left in between. The chain's CDR3 is CASSPGTLGNTIYF. DNA of the CDR3: TGTGCCAGCTCACCCGGGACGCTCGGAAACACCATATATTTT.

CDR3 sequence reads: CASSIPLGYEQYF. In nucleotides, the CDR3 is TGCGCCAGCAGCATACCCCTAGGGTACGAGCAGTACTTC. V and J are TRBV5-1 and TRBJ2-7; D is unresolved. With 4 bases removed from V and 4 bases from J, the gap between germline ends came to 12 bases. Germline V lookup: CDR1 SGHRS, CDR2 YFSETQ. This CDR3 contains 13 residues.

The V gene is TRBV18, the J gene TRBJ2-3; D uncertain. CDR3 length equals 12 residues. CDR1 and CDR2 (germline): KGHSH, LQKENI. The germline V and J ends were trimmed by 5 bases and 9 bases, with 12 bases remaining between them. The CDR3 loop is CASSTEEGTQYF. CDR3 bases: TGTGCCAGCTCAACAGAGGAAGGGACGCAGTATTTT.

The chain is built from TRBV2 and TRBJ1-2; 9 nucleotides align to TRBD1. V shed 1 base and J 7 bases; nucleotides not matched to a gene: 4. This CDR3 is built from 14 residues. Germline CDR1 SNHLY, CDR2 FYNNEI. The CDR3 reads CASSEGTGVSGYTF. In DNA, the CDR3 is TGTGCCAGCAGTGAAGGGACAGGGGTTTCTGGCTACACCTTC.

V and J are TRBV28 and TRBJ1-4, with D possibly being TRBD1 (5 bases). Per germline, CDR1 MDHEN and CDR2 SYDVKM. The V gene lost 8 bases and the J gene lost 4 bases, with 11 bases spanning the gap. The CDR3 runs to 13 residues. CDR3 in amino acids: CASSGTLNEKLFF. The CDR3 bases are TGTGCCAGCTCCGGGACCCTTAATGAAAAACTGTTTTTT. Based on the CDR3 plus reference TRBV28 and TRBJ1-4, the full variable domain is DVKVTQSSRYLVKRTGEKVFLECVQDMDHENMFWYRQDPGLGLRLIYFSYDVKMKEKGDIPEGYSVSREKKERFSLILESASTNQTSMYLCASSGTLNEKLFFGSGTQLSVL.

The rearrangement links TRBV4-1 to TRBJ2-1, with 14 nucleotides matching TRBD2. The CDR3 contains 20 residues. The J segment lost 0 bases and the V segment lost 3 bases, leaving 10 bases of the junction unmatched. CDR1 and CDR2 from the germline V gene are MGHRA and YSYEKL. CDR3 coding DNA: TGCGCCAGCAGCCAGGGCCCCTCCGGGACTAGCGGGAGCTCCTACAATGAGCAGTTCTTC. This sequence encodes CASSQGPSGTSGSSYNEQFF.